Detailed here is one TCR beta chain. Its antigen is currently unknown. This record belongs to a study of OX40 agonist ivuxolimab in advanced cancers. At the level of the study: In this trial design, patients received ivuxolimab intravenously at 0.01 to 10 mg/kg every 2 weeks. Two patients with cutaneous melanoma and one with hepatocellular carcinoma, three in total, showed partial responses. Study results and limitations: Some nonresponders likewise displayed low normalized T-cell clonal expansion. Mean expanded clone counts were higher in CD8+ than CD4+ T cells.

Method: immunoSEQ multiplex PCR; TCRdb's copy keeps in-frame clones and lacks some. The sample yields tens of thousands of clones, about four fifths seen once. The junction had 15 bases not matched to a gene; V was cut back by 5 bases and J by 8 bases. CDR1 is SGHTA, CDR2 FQGNSA, per germline. CDR3 length equals 16 residues. The chain has TRBV7-2 and TRBJ1-3; TRBD1 agrees at 7 bases. This TCR came from an adult with an advanced solid tumor such as melanoma, head and neck, liver or kidney cancer. The sample was CD4+ or CD8+ T cells sorted from blood, taken in a trial of the OX40 agonist ivuxolimab. DNA of the CDR3: TGTGCCAGCAGCGCAGGGACAGTCGGCTCCGGATACACCATATATTTT. Amino acid sequence: CASSAGTVGSGYTIYF.